The rows below give T cell receptor beta chains drawn from one sample of a study of beta chain features in type 1 diabetes. Profiling relied on immunoSEQ multiplex PCR, and the TCRdb table lists in-frame clones only, not all of them. The sample includes a few hundred thousand clones, more than 13% of them seen just once. Sequences were obtained from naive CD4+ T cells from blood. The receptors derive from a man younger than 40 with type 1 diabetes. The CDR3 runs from the conserved cysteine through the conserved F or W. A D gene is named only where the DNA matches it firmly. Clone size is shown for a subset of rows, as once, few, many or a class of expanded clone.

clone size | D gene | J gene | V gene | CDR3 protein | CDR3 DNA
few | TRBD2 | TRBJ2-2 | TRBV5-1 | CASSLSLAEMNTGELFF | TGCGCCAGCAGCTTGTCACTAGCGGAAATGAACACCGGGGAGCTGTTTTTT
few | - | TRBJ1-4 | TRBV5-8 | CASSPIGPPGRNEKLFF | TGTGCCAGCAGCCCGATCGGCCCTCCGGGTCGTAATGAAAAACTGTTTTTT
few | TRBD1 | TRBJ2-2 | TRBV9 | CASSARGRGNTGELFF | TGTGCCAGCAGCGCCAGGGGGAGAGGGAACACCGGGGAGCTGTTTTTT
few | - | TRBJ2-5 | TRBV6-1 | CASSLYQETQYF | TGTGCCAGCAGTTTGTACCAGGAGACCCAGTACTTC
- | TRBD1 | TRBJ2-5 | TRBV29-1 | CSVDRDIQETQYF | TGCAGCGTCGACAGGGATATTCAAGAGACCCAGTACTTC
- | - | TRBJ2-3 | TRBV28 | CASGRGADTQYF | TGTGCCAGCGGGCGGGGTGCAGATACGCAGTATTTT
few | TRBD1 | TRBJ2-7 | TRBV18 | CASSPPGQGPYEQYF | TGTGCCAGCTCACCACCGGGACAGGGTCCCTACGAGCAGTACTTC
- | TRBD1 | TRBJ1-2 | TRBV2 | CASSRDRGIYGYTF | TGTGCCAGCAGTAGGGACAGGGGAATCTATGGCTACACCTTC
few | - | TRBJ1-1 | TRBV7-2 | CASSLTDMNTEAFF | TGTGCCAGCAGCTTGACAGATATGAACACTGAAGCTTTCTTT
- | TRBD2 | TRBJ2-7 | TRBV30 | CAWSGGSYEQYF | TGTGCCTGGAGCGGCGGGAGCTACGAGCAGTACTTC
- | TRBD2 | TRBJ2-1 | TRBV27 | CASSPWPSGSSYNEQFF | TGTGCCAGCAGTCCCTGGCCGAGCGGGAGCTCCTACAATGAGCAGTTCTTC
few | TRBD1 | TRBJ2-7 | TRBV2 | CASRDRGLLEQYF | TGTGCCAGCCGGGACAGGGGTCTTTTAGAGCAGTACTTC
- | TRBD1 | TRBJ1-2 | TRBV19 | CASSVQGARNGYTF | TGTGCCAGTAGTGTACAGGGGGCGCGTAATGGCTACACCTTC
few | TRBD2 | TRBJ2-1 | TRBV28 | CASRRNYGTSGRNEQFF | TGTGCCAGCAGACGCAATTACGGGACTAGCGGGAGAAATGAGCAGTTCTTC
- | TRBD1 | TRBJ2-1 | TRBV29-1 | CSVRGQGALNEQFF | TGCAGCGTTCGGGGACAGGGGGCGCTTAATGAGCAGTTCTTC
few | - | TRBJ2-3 | TRBV18 | CASSPLPLAEPFTDTQYF | TGTGCCAGCTCACCACTCCCGCTGGCGGAGCCTTTCACAGATACGCAGTATTTT
- | TRBD1 | TRBJ2-2 | TRBV28 | CASSSGGNTGELFF | TGTGCCAGCAGTTCAGGGGGGAACACCGGGGAGCTGTTTTTT
- | TRBD1 | TRBJ2-1 | TRBV18 | CASSPPTGHSYNEQFF | TGTGCCAGCTCACCACCGACAGGGCACTCCTACAATGAGCAGTTCTTC
- | TRBD1 | TRBJ1-1 | TRBV9 | CASSKDGTGPDTEAFF | TGTGCCAGCAGCAAAGACGGGACAGGGCCTGACACTGAAGCTTTCTTT
- | - | TRBJ2-3 | TRBV27 | CASSPSSNTQYF | TGTGCCAGCAGTCCCTCCAGTAATACGCAGTATTTT
- | TRBD2 | TRBJ2-1 | TRBV13 | CASSLWGGIAGPSYNEQFF | TGTGCCAGCAGCTTATGGGGGGGAATAGCGGGGCCCTCCTACAATGAGCAGTTCTTC
- | - | TRBJ1-1 | TRBV18 | CASSPPGRGGTEAFF | TGTGCCAGCTCACCACCTGGGAGAGGAGGGACTGAAGCTTTCTTT
- | - | TRBJ1-4 | TRBV28 | CASSLGFGGQVGF | TGTGCCAGCAGTTTAGGATTTGGGGGACAAGTGGGTTTT
- | - | TRBJ2-3 | TRBV15 | CATSRPADTQYF | TGTGCCACCAGCAGACCAGCGGATACGCAGTATTTT
- | - | TRBJ2-7 | TRBV6-5 | CASSYTDSRGYEQYF | TGTGCCAGCAGTTACACGGACAGCCGGGGATACGAGCAGTACTTC